This T cell receptor (beta chain) emerged from a study of blood T cell repertoires in COVID-19. Study overall: Donors in the United States, Italy and Spain gave samples during acute or convalescent COVID-19. In each case, the material was cDNA or gDNA derived from T cells, B-cell-depleted T cells, or PBMCs.

Concerning this clone itself: Other DNA sequences in this specimen translate into the identical CDR3.

TCRdb's table, derived via immunoSEQ multiplex PCR, lists solely in-frame clones and lacks some. The data show roughly 300,000 clones, roughly 90% seen once. Germline CDR1 and CDR2: SGHAT and FQNNGV. V was cut by 1 base and J by 0 bases, with 6 bases left in between. The CDR3 is 14 residues long. This receptor was obtained from a man aged 18 to 29 who had recovered from COVID-19. The sample comprised peripheral blood. The chain has TRBV11-2 and TRBJ1-1; D gene unclear. Here the CDR3 reads CASSLGRVNTEAFF. Here the CDR3 DNA reads TGTGCCAGCAGCTTAGGGAGGGTGAACACTGAAGCTTTCTTT.